The 26 T cell receptor beta chains reported below all come from one sample, sequenced in a study of T cell responses to AZD1222 COVID-19 vaccine. The table came from immunoSEQ multiplex PCR; TCRdb's copy has only in-frame clones and leaves some out. The data show 150,000 to 200,000 clones, around 90% seen once. The sequencing used peripheral blood, collected 28 days after the second AZD1222 dose. The source of these receptors is an adult who received the AZD1222 COVID-19 vaccine.

This chain uses TRBV6-2 or TRBV6-3 with TRBJ1-5; 12 bases match TRBD1. The CDR3 is made up of 18 amino acids. Germline values: CDR1 MNHEY, CDR2 SVGEGT. V lost 2 bases and J lost 0; bases outside the gene matches: 5. CDR3 DNA sequence: TGTGCCAGCAGTTACAGGGACAGGGGGCCTTATAGCAATCAGCCCCAGCATTTT. Its translation: CASSYRDRGPYSNQPQHF.

This sequence joins TRBV3-1 (or the pseudogene TRBV3-2) and TRBJ2-1, with TRBD1 identical over 10 bases. The V and J ends lost 3 bases and 7 bases, in that order; junction bases with no gene match: 0. Germline-derived CDR1 and CDR2 are LGHDT and YNNKEL (reference sequence). This CDR3 has 13 residues. CDR3 loop: CASSQGQGNEQFF. The DNA of the CDR3 is TGTGCCAGCAGCCAGGGACAGGGGAATGAGCAGTTCTTC.

This rearrangement joins TRBV4-2 to TRBJ1-1, with D perhaps matching TRBD1 (6 bases). The V end lost 9 bases, the J end lost 5 bases, and 16 bases lay between the germline ends. The CDR3 covers 13 residues. CDR1 is LGHNA and CDR2 is YNFKEQ in the germline V gene. The CDR3 here is CARPRQAGTEAFF. CDR3 nucleotides: TGTGCCAGGCCCCGACAGGCTGGAACTGAAGCTTTCTTT.

V is TRBV5-5 and J is TRBJ2-5; 13 bases fit TRBD2. The CDR3 is made up of 18 amino acids. Trimming removed 4 bases from V and 4 bases from J; junction bases left unmatched: 13. CDR1 and CDR2 from the germline V gene are SGHKS and YYEKEE (reference sequence). CDR3 in DNA: TGTGCCAGCAGCCGGACTAGCGGGAGCAGGGGTGCGAGAGAGACCCAGTACTTC. It yields the protein CASSRTSGSRGARETQYF.

For the CDR3, the DNA is TGTGCCAGCAGCTTGTCTAGCGGGGGTCTGTTGGGGAATGAGCAGTTCTTC. It is translated as CASSLSSGGLLGNEQFF. The chain recombines TRBV5-4 with TRBJ2-1; 10 bases are shared with TRBD2. The CDR3 is 17 amino acids. V dropped 1 base and J dropped 7; count of bases not matched to a gene: 11. CDR1 SGHNT and CDR2 YYREEE come from the germline V gene (reference sequence).

The chain joins TRBV5-5 to TRBJ1-5; no clear D. Trimming stripped 0 bases from V and 3 bases from J, with 10 bases between. Germline CDR1 reads SGHKS; CDR2 reads YYEKEE (reference sequence). This CDR3 has 15 residues. For the CDR3, the DNA is TGTGCCAGCAGCTTGGTGGTGGGGAACAATCAGCCCCAGCATTTT. This sequence encodes CASSLVVGNNQPQHF.

The V gene is TRBV7-9, the J gene TRBJ2-5, with TRBD1 matching over 8 bases. Germline CDR1 is SEHNR and CDR2 is FQNEAQ (reference sequence). The J segment lost 5 bases and the V segment lost 5 bases, leaving 7 bases of the junction unmatched. The CDR3 is 14 residues long. This CDR3 reads CASSLQGARETQYF. CDR3 sequence (DNA): TGTGCCAGCAGCCTTCAGGGGGCACGGGAGACCCAGTACTTC.

The CDR3 nucleotides are TGTGCCAGTAGTATTTTATCAGTAGGGGATCAGCCCCAGCATTTT. Translating it yields CASSILSVGDQPQHF. This chain uses TRBV19 with TRBJ1-5; D is possibly TRBD1 (5 bases). V lost 3 bases and J 5 bases, leaving 14 bases between the germline ends. Germline values: CDR1 LNHDA, CDR2 SQIVND (reference sequence). The length of the CDR3 is 15 residues. Based on the CDR3 plus reference TRBV19 and TRBJ1-5, the full variable domain is DGGITQSPKYLFRKEGQNVTLSCEQNLNHDAMYWYRQDPGQGLRLIYYSQIVNDFQKGDIAEGYSVSREKKESFPLTVTSAQKNPTAFYLCASSILSVGDQPQHFGDGTRLSIL.

The chain has TRBV19 and TRBJ1-6; D not resolved. The germline V gene encodes CDR1 LNHDA and CDR2 SQIVND (reference sequence). V was cut by 7 bases and J by 0 bases, with 10 bases left in between. This CDR3 is 15 amino acids long. The CDR3 DNA reads as TGTGCCAGTATGGGTCGGGGCTCCTATAATTCACCCCTCCACTTT. Amino acid sequence: CASMGRGSYNSPLHF.

The chain couples TRBV5-1 to TRBJ2-5; the D call may be TRBD1 or TRBD2 (6 bases each). Germline V lookup: CDR1 SGHRS, CDR2 YFSETQ. This CDR3 comprises 14 residues. Trimming pared 0 bases from V and 5 bases from J, leaving 11 bases between. CDR3 amino acids: CASSLGGAEETQYF. The CDR3 DNA sequence: TGCGCCAGCAGCTTGGGGGGGGCGGAGGAGACCCAGTACTTC. Supplemented by reference TRBV5-1 and TRBJ2-5, the full variable domain reads KAGVTQTPRYLIKTRGQQVTLSCSPISGHRSVSWYQQTPGQGLQFLFEYFSETQRNKGNFPGRFSGRQFSNSRSEMNVSTLELGDSALYLCASSLGGAEETQYFGPGTRLLVL.

Remarks on this clone: Within the sample, other DNA sequences also encode this same CDR3. The J gene is TRBJ1-3, the V gene TRBV6-5, with 7 bases fitting TRBD1. This CDR3 spans 16 amino acids. CDR1 is MNHEY, CDR2 SVGAGI, per germline. With V trimmed by 0 bases and J by 3 bases, 5 bases remained unmatched. CDR3 sequence reads: CASSYSNRGLGNTIYF. The DNA for the CDR3 is TGTGCCAGCAGTTACTCAAATAGGGGGCTTGGAAACACCATATATTTT.

The V call is TRBV30, the J call TRBJ2-5; D is uncertain. The V and J ends lost 1 base and 7 bases respectively, with 7 bases between them. The germline V gene encodes CDR1 GTSNPN and CDR2 SVGIG (reference sequence). CDR3 length: 11 amino acids. The CDR3 DNA sequence: TGTGCCTGGAGTGAGCGAGGGACCCAGTACTTC. The encoded protein is CAWSERGTQYF.

The chain has TRBV28 and TRBJ2-1, with D maybe TRBD2 (7 bases). This CDR3 is 16 amino acids long. The germline CDR1 and CDR2 sequences are MDHEN and SYDVKM. The ends were cut back, 4 bases at V and 0 bases at J, with 13 bases in the middle. The chain's CDR3 is CASSYGGGGSYNEQFF. Here the CDR3 DNA reads TGTGCCAGCAGTTATGGGGGCGGGGGCTCCTACAATGAGCAGTTCTTC. The variable domain in full, with the rest retrieved from reference TRBV28 and TRBJ2-1, is DVKVTQSSRYLVKRTGEKVFLECVQDMDHENMFWYRQDPGLGLRLIYFSYDVKMKEKGDIPEGYSVSREKKERFSLILESASTNQTSMYLCASSYGGGGSYNEQFFGPGTRLTVL.

J is TRBJ1-6 and V is TRBV5-1; TRBD1 might be the D (6 bases). Germline CDR1 and CDR2: SGHRS and YFSETQ. The V end lost 7 bases, the J end lost 13 bases, and 15 bases lay between the germline ends. The CDR3 is 12 amino acids. CDR3 sequence: CASGQGNWPLHF. In DNA, the CDR3 is TGCGCCAGCGGCCAGGGGAATTGGCCCCTCCACTTT.

The chain links TRBV21-1 to TRBJ2-5; TRBD2, the table's D call, was not compared with the DNA. TRBV21-1 is described as a pseudogene. This CDR3 spans 14 amino acids. CDR3 sequence: CANLLAGERETQYF. Here the CDR3 DNA reads TGTGCCAACCTACTAGCGGGGGAGCGGGAGACCCAGTACTTC.

The chain is built from TRBV3-1 (or the pseudogene TRBV3-2) and TRBJ1-2, with D unresolved. Trimming removed 5 bases from V and 4 bases from J, with 14 bases in between. The CDR3 covers 14 residues. Germline-derived CDR1 and CDR2 are LGHDT and YNNKEL (reference sequence). The CDR3 DNA follows: TGTGCCAGCAGCGGGGTGTCCTTCGGCTATGGCTACACCTTC. Protein product: CASSGVSFGYGYTF.

V and J are TRBV12-3 or TRBV12-4 and TRBJ1-2, with D possibly being TRBD1 (5 bases). With 5 bases removed from V and 6 bases from J, the gap between germline ends came to 7 bases. The CDR3 totals 11 residues. The CDR3 nucleotides are TGTGCCAGCAGTAACAGGAATGGCTACACCTTC. Translating it yields CASSNRNGYTF.

The rearrangement uses TRBV19 and TRBJ1-5, with a tentative D call TRBD1 (6 bases). Trimming left V 3 bases short and J 1 base short, with 10 bases between. This CDR3 contains 15 residues. Germline V gene lookup returns CDR1 LNHDA and CDR2 SQIVND (reference sequence). CDR3 coding DNA: TGTGCCAGTAGTATTGGGGGGCTGAGCAATCAGCCCCAGCATTTT. This sequence encodes CASSIGGLSNQPQHF. Looking up the rest from reference TRBV19 and TRBJ1-5 gives the full variable domain: DGGITQSPKYLFRKEGQNVTLSCEQNLNHDAMYWYRQDPGQGLRLIYYSQIVNDFQKGDIAEGYSVSREKKESFPLTVTSAQKNPTAFYLCASSIGGLSNQPQHFGDGTRLSIL.

The chain carries TRBV28 and TRBJ1-4, with 8 bases fitting TRBD1. Trimming removed 8 bases from V and 2 bases from J; junction bases left unmatched: 10. Per germline, CDR1 MDHEN and CDR2 SYDVKM. This CDR3 spans 16 amino acids. The CDR3 sequence: CASLSGGAGTNEKLFF. Here the CDR3 DNA reads TGTGCCAGCCTCTCAGGGGGCGCGGGGACTAATGAAAAACTGTTTTTT.

V gene TRBV3-1 (or the pseudogene TRBV3-2) combines with J gene TRBJ1-2; 12 bases are a match to TRBD1. V gave up 5 bases and J gave up 6 bases; unmatched junction bases: 13. CDR1 is LGHDT and CDR2 is YNNKEL in the germline V gene (reference sequence). This CDR3 is built from 17 residues. The CDR3 protein is CASSSLSGTGGRNGYTF. In DNA, the CDR3 is TGTGCCAGCAGCTCCTTATCCGGGACAGGGGGCAGGAATGGCTACACCTTC.

The V gene is TRBV3-1 (or the pseudogene TRBV3-2), the J gene TRBJ2-7; no definite D call. The CDR3 runs to 13 residues. The germline V and J ends were trimmed by 2 bases and 3 bases, with 8 bases remaining between them. Per germline, CDR1 LGHDT and CDR2 YNNKEL (reference sequence). DNA of the CDR3: TGTGCCAGCAGCCAAAAGCCCGACTACGAGCAGTACTTC. Residues: CASSQKPDYEQYF.

The rearrangement uses TRBV25-1 and TRBJ2-3; D possibly uses TRBD1 or TRBD2 (5 bases each). The CDR3 length is 15 residues. CDR1 and CDR2 (germline): MGHDK, SYGVNS. The V end was cut by 2 bases, the J end by 6 bases, with 15 bases between. The CDR3 region has the DNA TGTGCCAGCAGTGAAATCCGGGGCCAACGGGATACGCAGTATTTT. Translation gives CASSEIRGQRDTQYF.

This clone was seen just once. V and J are TRBV28 and TRBJ2-2; no clear D gene. Germline V gene lookup returns CDR1 MDHEN and CDR2 SYDVKM. V lost 5 bases and J lost 0, with 7 bases in between. This CDR3 region has 14 residues. The DNA for the CDR3 is TGTGCCAGCAGTGACCCCACGAACACCGGGGAGCTGTTTTTT. Translation: CASSDPTNTGELFF.

The rearrangement joins TRBV7-6 to TRBJ1-5, with a possible D match to TRBD1 (5 bases). V lost 3 bases to trimming and J lost 2 bases, with 17 bases between them. Germline assignment: CDR1 SGHVS and CDR2 FNYEAQ. This CDR3 region has 17 residues. The CDR3 DNA follows: TGTGCCAGCAGCTTGCTCGAACCGGGGGTGGGCAATCAGCCCCAGCATTTT. Its protein product is CASSLLEPGVGNQPQHF.

CDR3: CASSWGSSGGSSEKLFF. CDR3 sequence (DNA): TGTGCCAGCAGCTGGGGCTCATCAGGGGGGTCGAGTGAAAAACTGTTTTTT. The chain joins TRBV3-1 (or the pseudogene TRBV3-2) to TRBJ1-4; TRBD1 aligns across 7 bases. V lost 5 bases, J lost 7 bases, and 16 bases stayed unmatched. Germline-derived CDR1 and CDR2 are LGHDT and YNNKEL (reference sequence). The CDR3 covers 17 residues.

J is TRBJ1-3 and V is TRBV5-1, with 8 bases that match TRBD1. Germline V gene data show CDR1 as SGHRS and CDR2 as YFSETQ. This CDR3 comprises 16 residues. After removal of 1 base from V and 6 bases from J, the junction contained 9 bases not matched to a gene. The CDR3: CASSLTGTGLVNTIYF. In DNA form, the CDR3 reads TGCGCCAGCAGCTTGACCGGGACAGGACTAGTAAACACCATATATTTT.